These 17 T cell receptor beta chains were sequenced from one sample in a study of blood T cell repertoires in COVID-19 (TCRdb year 2020). Libraries were made using the immunoSEQ multiplex PCR assay. TCRdb took over this immuneACCESS table, retaining in-frame rearrangements with V and J assigned. Such tables are incomplete; in checked studies, under half of the missing clones stem from an unresolved V gene, and the remainder is unexplained. The sample table records about 230,000 clones; around 80% of these occur just once. Of the sample, 5.7% is held by the ten largest clones. Source material: peripheral blood. These TCRs come from a man older than 75 with acute or convalescent COVID-19.

This chain uses TRBV4-1 with TRBJ1-3; no definite D call. The germline gives CDR1 MGHRA, CDR2 YSYEKL. The CDR3 is made up of 18 amino acids. With 1 base removed from V and 3 bases from J, the gap between germline ends came to 19 bases. The CDR3 protein is CASSQVGQPSTGGNTIYF. DNA for the CDR3: TGCGCCAGCAGCCAAGTTGGGCAGCCTTCAACTGGTGGAAACACCATATATTTT.

The chain employs TRBV9 and TRBJ2-2; the match to TRBD1 covers 8 bases. This CDR3 spans 15 amino acids. In germline, CDR1 is SGDLS, CDR2 YYNGEE. The J segment lost 4 bases and the V segment lost 3 bases, leaving 5 bases of the junction unmatched. The CDR3 nucleotides read TGTGCCAGCAGCGCGGACAGGGTCGGCACCGGGGAGCTGTTTTTT. Residues: CASSADRVGTGELFF. The entire variable domain, with the rest obtained from reference TRBV9 and TRBJ2-2, is as follows: DSGVTQTPKHLITATGQRVTLRCSPRSGDLSVYWYQQSLDQGLQFLIQYYNGEERAKGNILERFSAQQFPDLHSELNLSSLELGDSALYFCASSADRVGTGELFFGEGSRLTVL.

V usage is TRBV7-2 and J usage is TRBJ2-2; possible D gene TRBD2, 6 bases. The CDR3 covers 15 residues. Germline V CDR1 and CDR2: SGHTA, FQGNSA. Between the trimmed V and J ends, which lost 3 bases and 1 base, there was a span of 9 bases. The CDR3 bases are TGTGCCAGCAGCTTGGGAGGAGGGAACACCGGGGAGCTGTTTTTT. Encoded protein: CASSLGGGNTGELFF.

V is TRBV7-6 and J is TRBJ2-3, with a possible D match to TRBD2 (7 bases). Trimming cost V 5 bases and J 1 base, with 19 bases left between them. Germline V gene sequence: CDR1 SGHVS, CDR2 FNYEAQ. CDR3 size: 17 residues. The CDR3 region has the DNA TGTGCCAGCAGCCCCTTGGGGGGGGGCTCTGGCACAGATACGCAGTATTTT. Translated, it gives CASSPLGGGSGTDTQYF.

This clone showed up many times. The chain combines TRBV5-1 with TRBJ2-7, with 10 bases aligning to TRBD1. The germline gives CDR1 SGHRS, CDR2 YFSETQ. The CDR3 spans 15 residues. Trimming cost V 3 bases and J 6 bases; bases outside gene matches: 9. CDR3 protein: CASSWGDRGSFEQYF. CDR3 bases: TGCGCCAGCAGCTGGGGGGACAGGGGAAGTTTCGAGCAGTACTTC.

This chain joins TRBV6-2 or TRBV6-3 and TRBJ2-1, with 7 bases aligning to TRBD2. The CDR3 spans 14 residues. V lost 4 bases, J lost 7 bases, and 7 bases stayed unmatched. The germline CDR1 and CDR2 sequences are MNHEY and SVGEGT. CDR3 nucleotides: TGTGCCAGCAGTTTAAGCGGGACGATAAATGAGCAGTTCTTC. Translation gives CASSLSGTINEQFF.

J is TRBJ2-7 and V is TRBV6-5, with D maybe TRBD1 (6 bases). V lost 11 bases and J lost 3, with 17 bases in between. The germline V gene has CDR1 MNHEY and CDR2 SVGAGI. The CDR3 covers 13 residues. CDR3 region: CAANMGQFYEQYF. The CDR3 DNA reads TGTGCCGCCAACATGGGACAATTCTACGAGCAGTACTTC.

This clone was picked up a small number of times. The chain uses TRBV10-3 and TRBJ1-5, with TRBD1 identical over 9 bases. The germline V gene has CDR1 ENHRY and CDR2 SYGVKD. The length of the CDR3 is 13 residues. With V trimmed by 4 bases and J by 7 bases, 2 bases remained unmatched. CDR3 bases: TGTGCCATCAGTGGGGGACAGGGACAGCCCCAGCATTTT. Its protein product is CAISGGQGQPQHF.

This rearrangement joins TRBV4-1 to TRBJ1-1; the D gene is possibly TRBD1 (6 bases). V was cut by 4 bases and J by 11 bases, with 14 bases left in between. CDR3 length: 12 amino acids. The V gene's germline CDR1 is MGHRA and CDR2 YSYEKL. The CDR3, as DNA: TGCGCCAGCAGCCTACCCGGGCAGGGGGCTTTCTTT. Amino acid sequence: CASSLPGQGAFF.

This chain links TRBV7-8 with TRBJ1-2; the D gene is possibly TRBD1 (6 bases). Germline CDR1 reads SGHVS; CDR2 reads FQNEAQ. Trimming stripped 4 bases from V and 1 base from J, with 13 bases between. The CDR3 consists of 15 residues. CDR3 nucleotides: TGTGCCAGCAGCTCCCAGGGGATCGTTAACTATGGCTACACCTTC. It translates to CASSSQGIVNYGYTF.

This clone has a single count. This chain links TRBV7-9 with TRBJ2-3, with TRBD2 matching 8 bases. The ends lost 1 base at V and 0 bases at J; junction bases unmatched: 3. Germline loops: CDR1 SEHNR, CDR2 FQNEAQ (reference sequence). CDR3 length: 16 amino acids. The CDR3 sequence: CASSLGSSGSTDTQYF. CDR3 bases: TGTGCCAGCAGCTTAGGATCTAGCGGGAGCACAGATACGCAGTATTTT.

The chain is built from TRBV4-2 and TRBJ2-1, with 7 nucleotides matching TRBD2. After removal of 6 bases from V and 5 bases from J, the junction contained 7 bases not matched to a gene. The CDR3 extends over 14 amino acids. Per germline, CDR1 LGHNA and CDR2 YNFKEQ. In DNA, the CDR3 is TGTGCCAGCAGACCGGGACTACCGAACAATGAGCAGTTCTTC. It is translated as CASRPGLPNNEQFF.

V is TRBV27 and J is TRBJ2-2; 10 positions match TRBD2. V lost 5 bases and J lost 0; bases outside the gene matches: 6. This CDR3 comprises 17 residues. Germline-derived CDR1 and CDR2 are MNHEY and SMNVEV (reference sequence). The CDR3 region is CASSLTSGRTNTGELFF. The CDR3 bases are TGTGCCAGCAGTCTGACTAGCGGGCGCACGAACACCGGGGAGCTGTTTTTT.

This sequence joins TRBV29-1 and TRBJ2-1; 8 bases match TRBD2. The germline CDR1 and CDR2 sequences are SQVTM and ANQGSEA. V trimming: 2 bases; J trimming: 7 bases; junction bases outside the gene matches: 13. The CDR3 is 16 amino acids. The CDR3 sequence: CSVEIRREGFLNEQFF. The CDR3 bases are TGCAGCGTTGAAATCCGACGGGAGGGGTTTCTGAATGAGCAGTTCTTC.

In this sample, this clone turned up a few times. The chain recombines TRBV9 with TRBJ2-5; 12 nucleotides agree with TRBD2. The CDR3 has 15 residues. CDR1 and CDR2 from the germline V gene are SGDLS and YYNGEE. Trimming removed 3 bases from V and 2 bases from J; junction bases left unmatched: 2. DNA for the CDR3: TGTGCCAGCAGCGGTCTAGCGGGAGGGCAAGAGACCCAGTACTTC. It translates to CASSGLAGGQETQYF.

V is TRBV19 and J is TRBJ1-6; TRBD1 agrees at 8 bases. With V trimmed by 3 bases and J by 4 bases, 2 bases remained unmatched. Germline V gene sequence: CDR1 LNHDA, CDR2 SQIVND (reference sequence). This CDR3 is built from 15 residues. DNA for the CDR3: TGTGCCAGTAGTATCCGGGACAGGTATAATTCACCCCTCCACTTT. Translation gives CASSIRDRYNSPLHF.

The chain carries TRBV28 and TRBJ1-3; 7 bases are shared with TRBD1. The length of the CDR3 is 14 residues. V shed 5 bases, J shed 6 bases, and the junction held 7 bases outside the gene matches. In germline, CDR1 is MDHEN, CDR2 SYDVKM. CDR3 sequence: CASSVGDSPNTIYF. In DNA form, the CDR3 reads TGTGCCAGCAGTGTAGGGGACAGCCCAAACACCATATATTTT.